The clone carrying this T cell receptor beta chain was found a few times. Its antigen is unknown. This record comes from a study of T-cell memory formation after mild COVID-19. Overall study: There were largely donor-specific TCR clusters. Study conclusions and caveats: Clones contracting day 15 to 85 were balanced CD4/CD8; later expanders leaned CD4+. Of the contracting clones, CD4+ ones lay mainly in CM and EM, and CD8+ ones in EMRA.

The ends were cut back, 0 bases at V and 6 bases at J, with 12 bases in the middle. The germline V gene has CDR1 LGHNA and CDR2 YSLEER. The CDR3 is 14 amino acids. The TCR alpha and TCR beta cDNA libraries, bearing sample barcodes and UMIs, were generated by 5'RACE using constant-segment primers. Using its own MiXCR run on the 5' RACE reads, TCRdb lists one record per CDR3 protein. Of 400,000 to 550,000 distinct CDR3 sequences in the sample, 25% were seen once. The chain combines TRBV4-3 with TRBJ2-7; a weak D match, TRBD1 (6 bases). The receptor's source is an adult woman who had mild COVID-19 (a few samples of this study predate the infection). Cell type and time point are not known. The sample consisted of PBMCs or a T cell subset sorted from them (not recorded which). DNA for the CDR3: TGCGCCAGCAGCCAAGATCTTGCAGGGGTCGAGCAGTACTTC. Protein: CASSQDLAGVEQYF.